The clone carrying this T cell receptor beta chain occurred a few times. This record comes from a study of regulatory T cells in long-lasting Graves disease. V shed 3 bases, J shed 7 bases, and the junction held 8 bases outside the gene matches. The CDR3 has 14 amino acids. Germline CDR1 is SGDLS and CDR2 is YYNGEE. According to the study, TCR beta libraries were built with iRepertoire HTBI primers and CDR3-region Arm-PCR. TCRdb ran MiXCR on the multiplex PCR reads and lists one entry per CDR3 protein. The sample holds more than 650,000 distinct CDR3 sequences; about 32% are singletons and the top ten take 40% to 55%. Time point reported: persistent/refractory GD, antithyroid drugs over 5 years with positive TRAb. PBMCs provided the RNA from which the TCR library was made.

V and J are TRBV9 and TRBJ1-1; 8 bases fit TRBD1. This sample comprised peripheral blood mononuclear cells (PBMCs), obtained when the disease was refractory, from a patient treated with antithyroid drugs. The TCR originated in a female donor with Graves disease. The CDR3 is CASSAALGQGEAFF. Here the CDR3 DNA reads TGTGCCAGCAGCGCCGCTTTAGGACAGGGTGAAGCTTTCTTT.